These T cell receptor beta chains were read from a single sample in a study of blood T cell repertoires in COVID-19. Sequencing used immunoSEQ multiplex PCR; TCRdb keeps in-frame clones, though not all of them. The sample includes about 60,000 clones, around 90% of them seen just once. Sequenced input: peripheral blood. The receptor set was obtained from a man aged 50-60 years with active COVID-19. The CDR3 runs from the conserved cysteine through the conserved F or W. Fields, in order: D gene, clone size, J gene, V gene, CDR3 DNA, CDR3 protein. A D gene is named only where the DNA matches it firmly. Only some rows state a clone size, as once, few, many or a class for expanded clones.

TRBD2	NA	TRBJ2-1	TRBV7-9	TGTGCCAGCAGCTTAGGGACTAGTATAAACAATGAGCAGTTCTTC	CASSLGTSINNEQFF
NA	NA	TRBJ2-7	TRBV12-3/TRBV12-4	TGTGCCAGCAGTTTGACAAGCCCTTACGAGCAGTACTTC	CASSLTSPYEQYF
TRBD1	NA	TRBJ2-7	TRBV27	TGTGCCAGCAGTTTAAAACAGGGGGCCTTGCAGTACTTC	CASSLKQGALQYF
NA	NA	TRBJ2-7	TRBV4-1	TGCGCCAGCAGCCAAGAGTCGGACAGCCCATACGAGCAGTACTTC	CASSQESDSPYEQYF
NA	NA	TRBJ2-3	TRBV11-2	TGTGCCAGTAACCCCAACGGGGGAATCGTAAGCACAGATACGCAGTATTTT	CASNPNGGIVSTDTQYF
NA	NA	TRBJ2-3	TRBV27	TGTGCCAGCAGTTATACTAGCAGTAGCACAGATACGCAGTATTTT	CASSYTSSSTDTQYF
NA	NA	TRBJ2-7	TRBV27	TGTGCCAGCAGTTACTCGACGGAGCCGTCCTACGAGCAGTACTTC	CASSYSTEPSYEQYF
TRBD1	NA	TRBJ2-7	TRBV9	TGTGCCAGCAGCGTTAGAGACAGGGGTACCTACGAGCAGTACTTC	CASSVRDRGTYEQYF
NA	once	TRBJ2-7	TRBV6-5	TGTGCCAGCAGTAGGAGCGGATACTACGAGCAGTACTTC	CASSRSGYYEQYF
TRBD2	NA	TRBJ2-1	TRBV3-1/TRBV3-2	TGTGCCAGCAGCCGCCGGGGGGGTCGGACGGATGAGCAGTTCTTC	CASSRRGGRTDEQFF
NA	NA	TRBJ1-1	TRBV2	TGTGCCAGCAGTGAAATTCAGTCAGGGCGAAACGCTTTCTTT	CASSEIQSGRNAFF
TRBD1	once	TRBJ2-1	TRBV29-1	TGCAGCGTTGAGGGACAGGGGAAAAATGAGCAGTTCTTC	CSVEGQGKNEQFF
TRBD1	NA	TRBJ2-7	TRBV25-1	TGTGCCAGCTCATACAGGGGCCACTCCTACGAGCAGTACTTC	CASSYRGHSYEQYF
TRBD1	once	TRBJ1-3	TRBV7-2	TGTGCCAGCAGCTACCGACAGGGGAGAAACACCATATATTTT	CASSYRQGRNTIYF
TRBD1	NA	TRBJ2-1	TRBV28	TGTGCCAGCAGTTCAACAGGGGGCGGTAGCTACAATGAGCAGTTCTTC	CASSSTGGGSYNEQFF
NA	NA	TRBJ1-3	TRBV7-9	TGTGCCAGCAGCTCCCAACAGGGTGGTGGAAACACCATATATTTT	CASSSQQGGGNTIYF
TRBD1	NA	TRBJ2-3	TRBV7-9	TGTGCCAGCAACAGTTTTCCTAACAGGGGAAGGGGCACAGATACGCAGTATTTT	CASNSFPNRGRGTDTQYF
TRBD2	NA	TRBJ2-1	TRBV4-2	TGTGCCAGCAGCCGGCGGGGGGGCGAGGCGTCTGAGCAGTTCTTC	CASSRRGGEASEQFF
TRBD1	few	TRBJ1-3	TRBV11-3	TGTGCCAGCAGCCCGACAGGGGGAAACACCATATATTTT	CASSPTGGNTIYF
TRBD1	NA	TRBJ1-5	TRBV5-5	TGTGCCAGCAGCTTGGTGACAGGGATCAGGAGGGAGCATTTT	CASSLVTGIRREHF
TRBD2	NA	TRBJ2-5	TRBV7-7	TGTGCTAGCAGCTTAGCGGGGAGTTTAGCGGGGGCCCAAGAGACCCAGTACTTC	CASSLAGSLAGAQETQYF
NA	few	TRBJ1-4	TRBV18	TGTGCCAGCTCGTCCGGGACCGGAGGAGGGGCGGGTGGAAAACTGTTTTTT	CASSSGTGGGAGGKLFF
TRBD2	NA	TRBJ2-1	TRBV10-3	TGTGCCATCAGTGACGCAGGACTAGCGGGGGGCCGAGGGGGATTGGTAGATGAGCAGTTCTTC	CAISDAGLAGGRGGLVDEQFF
NA	NA	TRBJ2-7	TRBV2	TGTGCCAGCAGTGCCGTAGCCTTAGGCAGTTCCTACGAGCAGTACTTC	CASSAVALGSSYEQYF
NA	NA	TRBJ1-2	TRBV12-3/TRBV12-4	TGTGCCAGCAGTTTATCGTATGGCTACACCTTC	CASSLSYGYTF